This TCR beta chain was recorded in a study of blood T cell repertoires in COVID-19 (dated by TCRdb to 2019 to 2021). In terms of the full investigation: Samples covering the acute and convalescent phases of COVID-19 were provided by collaborators in the United States, Italy and Spain. The prospective study material was composed of cDNA or gDNA derived from T cells, B-cell-depleted T cells, or PBMCs. The dataset comprised deeply sampled blood TCRbeta repertoires from subjects exposed to, actively infected with, or recovered from COVID-19. The repertoires were made available in a free public database intended to serve as a resource for research on the immune response to SARS-CoV-2. Samples came from the ongoing ImmuneRACE study (first 160 participants) plus 1,254 subjects from 6 global collaborators. A de-identified subject ID, COVID-19 status, age in years and sex were almost always included in the sample metadata. HLA class I and class II types, where available, came from metadata supplied by the sample provider rather than from assay-based typing.

TCRbeta CDR3 regions were amplified from genomic DNA using the immunoSEQ Assay, a bias-controlled multiplex PCR. Per the authors' processing: Within the assay, amplification of reference gene primers was used to estimate how many nucleated cells each sample contained. To quantify the absolute abundance of each unique TCRbeta CDR3 rearrangement, sequence reads were collapsed and filtered. For each sample, productive Simpson clonality was calculated as the square root of Simpson's diversity index across productive rearrangements. The immuneACCESS repertoire file appears here via TCRdb, limited to in-frame rearrangements. These files lack a portion of the clones; in checked studies, under half of the deficit traces to unresolved V genes, and the cause of the others is not known. That table supplies the V and J calls and clone size; D and trimming were determined from the DNA. In this sample the table shows under 95,000 clones, around 87% of which occur a single time. Around 5.3% of the sample goes to the ten largest clones.

What the research found in general, with its limitations: The amount of clinical and demographic metadata varied by source and participant and was provided uncurated.

The CDR3 goes from the cysteine to the phenylalanine over 14 residues. Of all the DNA, just the CDR3 is kept, 42 bases in frame from base 1. The germline ends are 6 bases apart after V is trimmed by 2 bases and J by 0 bases. CDR1 and CDR2, per the germline V gene, are SGHTA and FQGTGA. As to this clone: No antigen is known for it. Base qualities are not provided; no much larger clone lies one nucleotide away.

Each collaborating institution followed its own protocols to collect whole blood in K2EDTA tubes. For TCRbeta analysis, collaborators shipped samples in one of three forms: frozen whole blood, isolated PBMCs, or DNA extracted from either of those sample types. Sequenced: peripheral blood. Recombination connected TRBV7-3 to TRBJ2-3; there is no confident call for the D gene. This TCR was sampled from a woman of 80 years or more with acute or convalescent COVID-19. In nucleotides, the sequence is TGTGCCAGCAGCTTAGCACAGAGCACAGATACGCAGTATTTT. It translates as CASSLAQSTDTQYF. Extended through the reference TRBV7-3 and TRBJ2-3 proteins, this CDR3 yields the full variable domain: GAGVSQTPSNKVTEKGKYVELRCDPISGHTALYWYRQSLGQGPEFLIYFQGTGAADDSGLPNDRFFAVRPEGSVSTLKIQRTERGDSAVYLCASSLAQSTDTQYFGPGTRLTVL.